The T cell receptor (beta chain) under discussion was sequenced for a study of cytomegalovirus exposure and HLA in healthy donors. At the level of the study: Previous work identified some 120 million unique TCR beta sequences from roughly 180 million T cells.

PCR amplification relied on 60 Vbeta primers (plus 13 Jbeta primers). Assay used: immunoSEQ multiplex PCR; TCRdb lists only in-frame clones, some missing. The data contain about 93,000 clones, roughly four fifths of them singletons. Study-level results: In a later analysis, an Asian-associated ancestry cluster reportedly showed fewer N-insertions than the roughly 700-donor mean. More clonal expansion characterized HLA-associated TCR beta chains than equally common others in a later analysis.

This clone has more than one count but fewer than ten. Its target is not known. The CDR3 covers 19 residues. V usage is TRBV21-1 and J usage is TRBJ2-3; the D call in the table, TRBD2, was not verified against the DNA. TRBV21-1 is recorded as a pseudogene. The specimen sequenced was PBMCs. This receptor was obtained from a man aged 45 to 65 in good health and CMV-seronegative. The CDR3 DNA sequence: TGTGCCAGCAGACCGACCGGGACTAGCGGGAGAGGGTTCACAGATACGCAGTATTTT. Its protein product is CASRPTGTSGRGFTDTQYF.